The entry that follows covers one T cell receptor beta chain sequence. This clone was observed a single time. Which antigen it targets is not known. There are no base qualities to consult, and no much larger clone falls within one base. The trial excluded patients who had a history of autoimmune disease or who were on systemic immunosuppression. Peripheral blood for TCR sequencing was collected from all dose cohorts at baseline, on cycle 4 day 1, and on cycle 7 day 1. The samples were drawn from a first-in-human, open-label, multicenter phase I dose-escalation trial of ivuxolimab. Adults with locally advanced or metastatic head and neck squamous cell, hepatocellular, melanoma or renal cell carcinoma were enrolled in the trial. Before TCR sequencing, CD4+ T cells and CD8+ T cells from peripheral blood were sorted into separate populations. Genomic DNA was isolated from the sorted cells so that the TCRbeta CDR3 region could be sequenced. TCRbeta CDR3 regions were sequenced using the immunoSEQ Assay. This is the immuneACCESS table as TCRdb keeps it, with only in-frame sequences that have V and J called. A part of the clones is gone; compared with another copy, unresolved V genes explain less than half, and the rest is unexplained. The sample profile shows around 150,000 clones; roughly 94% of them were found once. The ten largest clones capture 0.3% to 0.35% of the sample.

The CDR3 covers 11 residues, taking in both the cysteine and the phenylalanine. The DNA shown is the 33-base CDR3, in frame from base 1. CDR1 and CDR2 (MDHEN, SYDVKM) derive from the germline V gene. These data originate in a study of OX40 agonist ivuxolimab in advanced cancers. Some background on the complete study: Ivuxolimab was a fully human IgG2 agonistic monoclonal antibody targeting the costimulatory receptor OX40 (CD134). Intravenous ivuxolimab was administered to patients every 2 weeks at six dose levels: 0.01, 0.1, 0.3, 1.5, 3 and 10 mg/kg. Three dose-escalation patients achieved partial responses, one with hepatocellular carcinoma and two with cutaneous melanoma. Prior anti-PD-1, anti-PD-L1 or anti-CTLA-4 therapy was permitted, and about two fifths of dose-escalation patients had received checkpoint inhibitors. The paper describes the monotherapy dose-escalation part (N of about 54 patients) of the phase I trial of ivuxolimab. Among the 50 to 55 dose-escalation patients, about 19 had hepatocellular carcinoma, roughly 15 melanoma, 9 renal cell carcinoma and 9 head and neck cancer. In the dose-escalation cohort, 82.7% of patients were male, and the mean age was roughly 60 years, with a range of roughly 23 to 85. The purpose of peripheral TCRbeta sequencing was to test whether ivuxolimab changed TCR sequence diversity and led to clonal T-cell expansion. Here is what the overall study found, with its caveats: After ivuxolimab, more expanded clones were found on average in CD8+ T cells than in CD4+ T cells. Low levels of normalized T-cell clonal expansion were also shown by some nonresponding patients. At doses of 0.1 to 3.0 mg/kg, clonal expansion of both CD4+ and CD8+ blood T cells was observed from baseline to week 6. The antigen specificity of the peripheral T cells that underwent clonal expansion was not determined. In partial responders in the 0.1-3.0 mg/kg groups, normalized peripheral clonal expansion was found to be among the lowest, especially among CD8+ T cells.

This chain joins TRBV28 to TRBJ2-5; TRBD1 is perhaps the D gene, given 5 matching bases. Gene TRBJ2-7 matches the end of the DNA better, so the J call may be wrong. Sequencing was performed on CD4+ or CD8+ T cells sorted from blood, taken in a trial of the OX40 agonist ivuxolimab. This clonotype was obtained from an adult with an advanced solid tumor such as melanoma, head and neck, liver or kidney cancer. CDR3 sequence: CAAGHSYEQYF. The sequenced DNA is TGTGCGGCAGGGCATTCCTACGAGCAGTACTTC.